A selection of T cell receptor beta chains follows, all from one sample in a study of blood T cell repertoires in COVID-19. Some clones are missing from TCRdb's copy, which holds only in-frame ones; the method was immunoSEQ multiplex PCR. The sample includes more than 140,000 clones, about four fifths of them seen just once. The sequenced sample was peripheral blood. These receptors were taken from a human donor in a cohort sampled during active COVID-19. CDR3s include the opening cysteine and the closing phenylalanine or tryptophan. The order of the fields is J gene, V gene, D gene, clone size, CDR3 protein, CDR3 DNA. A D gene is named only where the DNA matches it firmly. A clone size is listed for some rows: how often the clone was seen (once, few, many), or a class if it is expanded.

J: TRBJ2-7; V: TRBV7-6; D: TRBD2; size: -; CDR3: CASSSSGRGSYEQYF; DNA: TGTGCCAGCAGCTCAAGCGGGAGGGGCTCCTACGAGCAGTACTTC
J: TRBJ2-3; V: TRBV5-1; D: TRBD2; size: -; CDR3: CASSLLVTSGSGDTDTQYF; DNA: TGCGCCAGCAGCTTGTTAGTGACTAGCGGGAGCGGAGACACAGATACGCAGTATTTT
J: TRBJ1-1; V: TRBV2; D: -; size: few; CDR3: CASRDTEAFF; DNA: TGTGCCAGCCGGGACACTGAAGCTTTCTTT
J: TRBJ2-3; V: TRBV5-1; D: TRBD2; size: -; CDR3: CASSTGLGLAGPTDTQYF; DNA: TGCGCCAGCAGCACGGGGTTGGGACTAGCGGGACCGACAGATACGCAGTATTTT
J: TRBJ2-3; V: TRBV19; D: TRBD1; size: -; CDR3: CASSIRQGPFTDTQYF; DNA: TGTGCCAGTAGTATCCGACAGGGGCCTTTCACAGATACGCAGTATTTT
J: TRBJ2-3; V: TRBV7-3; D: TRBD2; size: -; CDR3: CASSLSLAGATDTQYF; DNA: TGTGCCAGCAGCTTAAGTCTAGCGGGGGCCACAGATACGCAGTATTTT
J: TRBJ2-2; V: TRBV7-9; D: -; size: -; CDR3: CASSFSSSPTGELFF; DNA: TGTGCCAGCAGCTTTTCGAGCTCGCCCACCGGGGAGCTGTTTTTT
J: TRBJ2-2; V: TRBV14; D: TRBD2; size: once; CDR3: CASSQGPQLGLAGGPRTGELFF; DNA: TGTGCCAGCAGCCAAGGTCCCCAATTGGGACTAGCGGGAGGGCCACGGACCGGGGAGCTGTTTTTT
J: TRBJ2-4; V: TRBV7-2; D: -; size: once; CDR3: CASSPSCGKYF; DNA: TGTGCCAGCAGCCCGAGCTGCGGCAAGTACTTC
J: TRBJ2-5; V: TRBV18; D: -; size: -; CDR3: CASSPTGYQETQYF; DNA: TGTGCCAGCTCCCCTACAGGGTATCAGGAGACCCAGTACTTC
J: TRBJ1-2; V: TRBV6-5; D: -; size: -; CDR3: CASRARDYGGYTF; DNA: TGTGCCAGCAGAGCCCGGGACTATGGGGGCTACACCTTC
J: TRBJ2-1; V: TRBV28; D: TRBD1; size: -; CDR3: CASSSDRLFIDEQFF; DNA: TGTGCCAGCAGTTCGGACAGGTTATTTATCGATGAGCAGTTCTTC
J: TRBJ2-5; V: TRBV19; D: TRBD2; size: -; CDR3: CASSRTSGRTETQYF; DNA: TGTGCCAGTAGCCGGACTAGCGGGAGAACGGAGACCCAGTACTTC
J: TRBJ2-6; V: TRBV5-1; D: -; size: -; CDR3: CASSLEGLEGGANVLTF; DNA: TGCGCCAGCAGCTTGGAAGGGCTGGAGGGTGGGGCCAACGTCCTGACTTTC
J: TRBJ1-2; V: TRBV6-6; D: TRBD1; size: -; CDR3: CASSPTGGSSGYTF; DNA: TGTGCCAGCAGTCCGACAGGGGGCTCGAGCGGCTACACCTTC
J: TRBJ1-4; V: TRBV3-1/TRBV3-2; D: TRBD1; size: few; CDR3: CASSFRQGRNEKLFF; DNA: TGTGCCAGCAGTTTTCGACAGGGAAGGAATGAAAAACTGTTTTTT
J: TRBJ2-2; V: TRBV2; D: -; size: -; CDR3: CASSELAARNTGELFF; DNA: TGTGCCAGCAGTGAATTGGCGGCCAGAAACACCGGGGAGCTGTTTTTT
J: TRBJ2-7; V: TRBV5-1; D: TRBD2; size: -; CDR3: CASSPGRSLAGRHEQYF; DNA: TGCGCCAGCAGCCCTGGCCGTTCACTAGCGGGACGGCACGAGCAGTACTTC
J: TRBJ2-6; V: TRBV19; D: -; size: -; CDR3: CASATGTPSGANVLTF; DNA: TGTGCCAGTGCCACAGGGACGCCCTCTGGGGCCAACGTCCTGACTTTC
J: TRBJ2-5; V: TRBV3-1/TRBV3-2; D: -; size: -; CDR3: CASSPGVAAVETQYF; DNA: TGTGCCAGCAGCCCAGGGGTGGCGGCTGTAGAGACCCAGTACTTC
J: TRBJ1-6; V: TRBV4-3; D: -; size: -; CDR3: CASSQGTGLRGNSPLHF; DNA: TGCGCCAGCAGCCAAGGTACAGGGCTCCGCGGTAATTCACCCCTCCACTTT
J: TRBJ1-5; V: TRBV7-8; D: -; size: -; CDR3: CASSLDNLRGNQPQHF; DNA: TGTGCCAGCAGCTTAGACAACCTACGGGGCAATCAGCCCCAGCATTTT
J: TRBJ1-1; V: TRBV7-8; D: -; size: -; CDR3: CASSLGSIGGNTEAFF; DNA: TGTGCCAGCAGCTTAGGGAGTATCGGGGGGAACACTGAAGCTTTCTTT
J: TRBJ1-5; V: TRBV6-6; D: TRBD1; size: -; CDR3: CASSPNLRDRGFNQPQHF; DNA: TGTGCCAGCAGTCCCAATCTCCGGGACAGGGGATTCAATCAGCCCCAGCATTTT
J: TRBJ1-1; V: TRBV29-1; D: TRBD1; size: -; CDR3: CSVQPRDRGPTEAFF; DNA: TGCAGCGTTCAACCCCGGGACAGGGGCCCCACTGAAGCTTTCTTT
J: TRBJ2-7; V: TRBV2; D: TRBD2; size: -; CDR3: CASSLSSGSYYEQYF; DNA: TGTGCCAGCAGTCTCTCTAGCGGGAGTTACTACGAGCAGTACTTC
J: TRBJ2-5; V: TRBV6-6; D: -; size: -; CDR3: CASSLAEEETQYF; DNA: TGTGCCAGCAGTTTAGCGGAAGAAGAGACCCAGTACTTC
J: TRBJ2-3; V: TRBV27; D: -; size: -; CDR3: CASSFGGSTDTQYF; DNA: TGTGCCAGCAGTTTCGGAGGGAGCACAGATACGCAGTATTTT
J: TRBJ1-4; V: TRBV29-1; D: TRBD1; size: few; CDR3: CSVGDRASPSEKLFF; DNA: TGCAGCGTAGGGGACAGGGCAAGCCCTTCTGAAAAACTGTTTTTT
J: TRBJ2-1; V: TRBV14; D: -; size: -; CDR3: CASSQGHYNEQFF; DNA: TGTGCCAGCAGCCAAGGACACTACAATGAGCAGTTCTTC
J: TRBJ2-7; V: TRBV3-1/TRBV3-2; D: -; size: -; CDR3: CASSPPGLYEQYF; DNA: TGTGCCAGCAGTCCCCCGGGTCTGTACGAGCAGTACTTC
J: TRBJ2-1; V: TRBV21-1; D: -; size: -; CDR3: CASSTQLLPRRNEQFF; DNA: TGTGCCAGCAGCACCCAGCTACTCCCTAGAAGGAATGAGCAGTTCTTC
J: TRBJ2-7; V: TRBV5-1; D: -; size: -; CDR3: CASRSNSAYEQYF; DNA: TGCGCCAGCAGGTCGAACAGTGCCTACGAGCAGTACTTC
J: TRBJ2-7; V: TRBV7-2; D: TRBD1; size: -; CDR3: CASVVGQAAYEQYF; DNA: TGTGCCAGCGTAGTTGGACAGGCAGCATACGAGCAGTACTTC
J: TRBJ2-7; V: TRBV5-4; D: TRBD2; size: few; CDR3: CASSGGRVGEGYEQYF; DNA: TGTGCCAGTAGTGGCGGGAGGGTCGGAGAGGGCTACGAGCAGTACTTC
J: TRBJ1-6; V: TRBV7-3; D: -; size: -; CDR3: CASSADSVFSPLHF; DNA: TGTGCCAGCAGCGCGGACAGTGTTTTTTCACCCCTCCACTTT
J: TRBJ2-2; V: TRBV6-1; D: TRBD1; size: -; CDR3: CASSEQHRGTGELFF; DNA: TGTGCCAGCAGTGAACAGCACAGGGGAACCGGGGAGCTGTTTTTT
J: TRBJ2-3; V: TRBV19; D: TRBD2; size: few; CDR3: CASSIGPSGRFTDTQYF; DNA: TGTGCCAGTAGTATAGGCCCTAGCGGGAGGTTCACGGATACGCAGTATTTT
J: TRBJ1-4; V: TRBV2; D: TRBD1; size: -; CDR3: CASRAGTVKLFF; DNA: TGTGCCAGCAGAGCCGGGACAGTAAAACTGTTTTTT
J: TRBJ2-3; V: TRBV5-1; D: -; size: -; CDR3: CASSPRTSTDTQYF; DNA: TGCGCCAGCAGCCCCAGGACTAGCACAGATACGCAGTATTTT
J: TRBJ2-7; V: TRBV6-2/TRBV6-3; D: TRBD1; size: -; CDR3: CASSRGTGGLLEEQYF; DNA: TGTGCCAGCAGTCGCGGGACAGGGGGCCTCCTCGAAGAGCAGTACTTC